One sample yielded the 3 T cell receptor beta chains listed below, sequenced in a study of cytomegalovirus exposure and HLA in healthy donors. 13 Jbeta primers and 60 Vbeta primers were used for the PCR. Generated by immunoSEQ multiplex PCR, the TCRdb table keeps only in-frame clones and is missing some. Of around 140,000 clones listed, more than 75% are singletons. Sequenced: PBMCs. The receptors shown here come from a woman between 35 and 50 years old in good health and CMV-seropositive.

In this sample, this clone turned up a few times. This rearrangement joins TRBV7-9 to TRBJ2-1; 10 bases match TRBD2. There are 17 residues in the CDR3. The germline V gene has CDR1 SEHNR and CDR2 FQNEAQ (reference sequence). Unmatched junction bases numbered 12, after V lost 1 base and J lost 9 bases. CDR3 coding DNA: TGTGCCAGCAGCTTAGGGGGAGCGGGAGGGCCTAGTGTTGAGCAGTTCTTC. It codes for CASSLGGAGGPSVEQFF.

The chain joins TRBV6-5 to TRBJ1-4; D is uncertain. CDR1 is MNHEY, CDR2 SVGAGI, per germline. This CDR3 contains 14 residues. V lost 5 bases and J 16 bases, leaving 23 bases between the germline ends. The CDR3 region is CASSLGNPGSVPFF. CDR3 in DNA: TGTGCCAGCAGTCTCGGAAACCCGGGTAGTGTCCCGTTTTTT.

V gene TRBV2 combines with J gene TRBJ2-4; no clear D gene. Trimming left V 5 bases short and J 0 bases short, with 11 bases between. CDR3 length: 15 residues. Per the germline V gene, CDR1 is SNHLY and CDR2 is FYNNEI. The CDR3 region has the DNA TGTGCCAGCAGTTTGGAGCTGCTAGCCAAAAACATTCAGTACTTC. This translates into CASSLELLAKNIQYF.